The 27 T cell receptor beta chains listed next were all sequenced from one sample in a study of T cells expressing NK-cell markers. TCRdb reprocessed the 5' RACE reads, with one entry per CDR3 protein and no DNA. In all, the sample yields approximately 380,000 distinct CDR3 sequences. The sequencing input was blood T cells: a sorted CD56 or NKG2C T cell subset, CD4+ or CD8+ T cells, or bulk PBMC T cells (not recorded which). These receptors all stem from a man aged 18-70 years in good health.

V and J are TRBV5-1 and TRBJ2-1; the TCRdb call, TRBD2, lacks DNA for checking. Germline assignment: CDR1 SGHRS and CDR2 YFSETQ. CDR3 length: 16 residues. This CDR3 reads CASSPSSGGAGNEQFF.

The V call is TRBV11-2, the J call TRBJ1-3. This CDR3 has 13 residues. CDR1 is SGHAT, CDR2 FQNNGV, per germline. CDR3 amino acids: CASSADGGNTIYF.

The CDR3 is CASSHHLRGGNNEQFF. The chain recombines TRBV4-1 with TRBJ2-1; TCRdb's D call of TRBD2 is untestable without DNA. The CDR3 has 16 amino acids. CDR1 is MGHRA and CDR2 is YSYEKL in the germline V gene.

The chain uses TRBV28 and TRBJ1-5. The CDR3 extends over 11 amino acids. Germline V gene data show CDR1 as MDHEN and CDR2 as SYDVKM. The CDR3 loop reads CASSSWGPQHF.

The rearrangement joins TRBV4-2 to TRBJ2-6; the TCRdb D gene call, TRBD2, has no DNA to confirm it. Per the germline V gene, CDR1 is LGHNA and CDR2 is YNFKEQ. CDR3 length: 17 amino acids. The CDR3 here is CASSQDRAGSGANVLTF.

The J gene is TRBJ2-1, the V gene TRBV7-2; TCRdb designates TRBD1, a call that cannot be tested without DNA. CDR1 SGHTA and CDR2 FQGNSA come from the germline V gene. This CDR3 contains 12 residues. CDR3 in amino acids: CASSLARQGQVF.

The gene calls are TRBV19 and TRBJ2-1; with no DNA, the TCRdb D assignment of TRBD1 cannot be verified. Per germline, CDR1 LNHDA and CDR2 SQIVND (reference sequence). The CDR3 is made up of 17 amino acids. The CDR3 protein is CASSMYGGSSSYNEQFF.

V and J are TRBV12-3 or TRBV12-4 and TRBJ2-7; the TRBD1 assignment by TCRdb is unverifiable without DNA. This CDR3 region has 16 residues. CDR3 protein: CASSSGTSKRGYEQYF.

This chain joins TRBV15 and TRBJ2-1; with no DNA, the TCRdb D assignment of TRBD2 cannot be verified. The CDR3 has 15 residues. Germline V gene data show CDR1 as LNHNV and CDR2 as YYDKDF (reference sequence). The CDR3 here is CATSRLGGGHNEQFF.

This chain connects TRBV28 to TRBJ2-3; there is no DNA to check the TCRdb D call of TRBD1. CDR3 length: 15 amino acids. Germline CDR1 reads MDHEN; CDR2 reads SYDVKM. The CDR3 region is CASSSNRPGADTQYF.

The rearrangement uses TRBV18 and TRBJ2-7; TCRdb outputs TRBD2, but without DNA this stays unchecked. From germline, CDR1 is KGHSH and CDR2 LQKENI. The CDR3 is 16 residues long. CDR3 sequence reads: CASSPSIAGGSYEQYF.

The CDR3 loop is CASRDRAFQETQYF. The gene calls are TRBV19 and TRBJ2-5; TCRdb's D call, TRBD1, is unchecked because there is no DNA. The length of the CDR3 is 14 residues. CDR1 LNHDA and CDR2 SQIVND come from the germline V gene (reference sequence).

The gene calls are TRBV20-1 and TRBJ1-3; TCRdb calls TRBD1, which cannot be checked without DNA. The CDR3 has 13 residues. Per the germline V gene, CDR1 is DFQATT and CDR2 is SNEGSKA (reference sequence). The CDR3: CSAFGTLGNTIYF.

The chain is built from TRBV7-2 and TRBJ2-3; TCRdb returns TRBD1, unconfirmable since there is no DNA. The CDR3 has 16 amino acids. The germline V gene has CDR1 SGHTA and CDR2 FQGNSA. CDR3 residues: CASSLFWTQSTDTQYF.

This chain connects TRBV5-1 to TRBJ2-5; absent DNA, TCRdb's TRBD1 call cannot be checked. This CDR3 contains 17 residues. Germline lookup yields CDR1 SGHRS and CDR2 YFSETQ. The CDR3 protein is CASSLGRTGTPAETQYF.

CDR3 region: CASSLGHSKQETQYF. The chain recombines TRBV7-9 with TRBJ2-5. Germline loops: CDR1 SEHNR, CDR2 FQNEAQ (reference sequence). The CDR3 is 15 residues long.

The rearrangement uses TRBV3-1 and TRBJ2-7; no DNA is available, so the TRBD2 call from TCRdb remains unchecked. Germline values: CDR1 LGHDT, CDR2 YNNKEL (reference sequence). The length of the CDR3 is 15 residues. CDR3 residues: CASSQADGTAYEQYF.

The genes are TRBV6-2 or TRBV6-3 and TRBJ2-3. The CDR3 is made up of 12 amino acids. Germline lookup yields CDR1 MNHEY and CDR2 SVGEGT. CDR3 sequence: CASRWVTDTQYF.

CDR3 region: CASSMTGNYGYTF. The chain is built from TRBV5-1 and TRBJ1-2; without DNA, the TCRdb call of TRBD1 cannot be checked. The CDR3 has 13 residues. Germline V gene lookup returns CDR1 SGHRS and CDR2 YFSETQ.

The gene calls are TRBV7-8 and TRBJ2-7; TCRdb outputs TRBD1, but without DNA this stays unchecked. The CDR3 consists of 16 residues. Germline V gene sequence: CDR1 SGHVS, CDR2 FQNEAQ. The CDR3 reads CASSLDLTLQGGKQYF.

The J gene is TRBJ2-2, the V gene TRBV14; with no DNA, the TCRdb D assignment of TRBD1 cannot be verified. The length of the CDR3 is 14 residues. Germline values: CDR1 SGHDN, CDR2 FVKESK. The chain's CDR3 is CASSDRGDAGELFF.

The rearrangement uses TRBV6-1 and TRBJ1-6; lacking DNA, the TRBD1 call made by TCRdb goes unchecked. The length of the CDR3 is 14 residues. CDR1 is MNHNS and CDR2 is SASEGT in the germline V gene. The chain's CDR3 is CASSDSGGGSPLHF.

J is TRBJ2-2 and V is TRBV18. Germline V lookup: CDR1 KGHSH, CDR2 LQKENI. This CDR3 contains 16 residues. The CDR3 is CASSPASRRGTGELFF.

This chain links TRBV5-1 with TRBJ2-2. Germline CDR1 reads SGHRS; CDR2 reads YFSETQ. The CDR3 has 14 residues. The CDR3: CASSLTGNTGELFF.

The J gene is TRBJ1-2, the V gene TRBV5-1; TCRdb designates TRBD1, a call that cannot be tested without DNA. This CDR3 has 16 residues. The V gene's germline CDR1 is SGHRS and CDR2 YFSETQ. This CDR3 is CASSSFGGGTNYGYTF.

V usage is TRBV10-3 and J usage is TRBJ2-1; the D gene TCRdb calls, TRBD2, cannot be checked with no DNA. The CDR3 covers 14 residues. Germline V lookup: CDR1 ENHRY, CDR2 SYGVKD. The CDR3 protein is CAISGTSGDNEQFF.

The chain carries TRBV20-1 and TRBJ2-7; the TCRdb D gene call, TRBD1, has no DNA to confirm it. Germline V gene lookup returns CDR1 DFQATT and CDR2 SNEGSKA (reference sequence). The CDR3 has 15 residues. The CDR3 loop is CSARDSLQGTYEQYF.